The 11 T cell receptor beta chains reported below all come from one sample, sequenced in a study of shared clonotypes between healthy human individuals. Sequencing used immunoSEQ multiplex PCR; TCRdb keeps in-frame clones, though not all of them. The table has about 2.4 million clones, roughly 93% seen once. What was sequenced was naive CD4+ T cells from PBMCs. The subset denotes: CD45RA+ positively selected. These receptors all stem from a man aged 18 to 30 in good health. Some clones in this sample may be carry-over from other donors' samples.

This clone was detected only a few times. The same CDR3 arises from other DNA sequences in this sample as well. The rearrangement links TRBV7-2 to TRBJ2-1; D remains ambiguous. V lost 1 base and J 0 bases, leaving 4 bases between the germline ends. This CDR3 is built from 14 residues. The germline gives CDR1 SGHTA, CDR2 FQGNSA. CDR3 protein: CASSLESSYNEQFF. As DNA, the CDR3 is TGTGCCAGCAGCTTAGAGAGCTCCTACAATGAGCAGTTCTTC.

J is TRBJ1-2 and V is TRBV6-1; D gene ambiguous. Trimming stripped 3 bases from V and 6 bases from J, with 17 bases between. This CDR3 spans 15 amino acids. Per germline, CDR1 MNHNS and CDR2 SASEGT. The CDR3 reads CASSEAAGVWNGYTF. DNA for the CDR3: TGTGCCAGCAGTGAGGCGGCCGGCGTTTGGAATGGCTACACCTTC.

J is TRBJ2-3 and V is TRBV18, with 9 bases fitting TRBD2. The germline V gene encodes CDR1 KGHSH and CDR2 LQKENI. The J segment lost 2 bases and the V segment lost 0 bases, leaving 6 bases of the junction unmatched. CDR3 size: 17 residues. The CDR3, as DNA: TGTGCCAGCTCACCACCGTCGCTAGCGGGACCCACAGATACGCAGTATTTT. Translation: CASSPPSLAGPTDTQYF.

This clone was seen only once. This chain links TRBV28 with TRBJ2-2; 8 bases line up with TRBD2. Unmatched junction bases numbered 4, after V lost 6 bases and J lost 1 base. The germline gives CDR1 MDHEN, CDR2 SYDVKM. CDR3 size: 15 residues. The DNA of the CDR3 is TGTGCCAGCAGGCCCAGCGGGAGGAACACCGGGGAGCTGTTTTTT. Protein: CASRPSGRNTGELFF.

This clone was recorded only once. The chain joins TRBV4-3 to TRBJ1-3; a possible D gene is TRBD1 (5 bases). V was trimmed by 4 bases and J by 3 bases, leaving 16 bases between them. Germline loops: CDR1 LGHNA, CDR2 YSLEER. This CDR3 region has 16 residues. The CDR3 bases are TGCGCCAGCAGCCGTACTCAGGGTGGAATTGGAAACACCATATATTTT. The encoded protein is CASSRTQGGIGNTIYF.

This clone was seen once. The gene calls are TRBV7-2 and TRBJ2-7; 8 nucleotides match TRBD1. The CDR3 consists of 14 residues. Germline CDR1 is SGHTA and CDR2 is FQGNSA. Trimming removed 5 bases from V and 0 bases from J; junction bases left unmatched: 3. The CDR3 spells CASSPDRGSYEQYF. CDR3 coding DNA: TGTGCCAGCAGCCCTGACAGGGGCTCCTACGAGCAGTACTTC.

Regarding this clone: One end of the junction varies from germline; a read error may be responsible. The gene calls are TRBV28 and TRBJ2-7; D is unresolved. This CDR3 region has 10 residues. Germline V gene data show CDR1 as MDHEN and CDR2 as SYDVKM. DNA of the CDR3: TGTGCCAGCGGGCCGGGTAGACTCTTCTTC. It translates to CASGPGRLFF.

The chain couples TRBV18 to TRBJ2-1; D not certain. CDR1 is KGHSH, CDR2 LQKENI, per germline. This CDR3 is built from 14 residues. V lost 3 bases to trimming and J lost 0 bases, with 6 bases between them. CDR3 sequence (DNA): TGTGCCAGCTCACCCCAGACCTCCTACAATGAGCAGTTCTTC. Its translation: CASSPQTSYNEQFF.

The gene calls are TRBV19 and TRBJ2-1; D gene unclear. The CDR3 has 14 amino acids. Germline V gene lookup returns CDR1 LNHDA and CDR2 SQIVND (reference sequence). Trimming took off 1 base at V and 6 bases at J, with 10 bases between the two ends. DNA for the CDR3: TGTGCCAGTAGTATAGGAGGTAGTTTCAATGAGCAGTTCTTC. It encodes CASSIGGSFNEQFF.

The chain links TRBV25-1 to TRBJ1-6, with a possible D match to TRBD1 (5 bases). The CDR3 runs to 15 residues. Germline V gives CDR1 MGHDK, CDR2 SYGVNS. Trimming removed 7 bases from V and 10 bases from J, with 20 bases in between. The CDR3 protein is CASTTGVSRGSPLHF. The DNA for the CDR3 is TGTGCCAGCACTACGGGGGTCTCAAGGGGATCACCCCTCCACTTT.

The rearrangement links TRBV4-1 to TRBJ1-6, with unresolved D. CDR3 size: 12 residues. Trimming removed 0 bases at V and 9 bases at J, with 3 bases between. CDR1 is MGHRA, CDR2 YSYEKL, per germline. This CDR3 reads CASSQDGSPLHF. CDR3 sequence (DNA): TGCGCCAGCAGCCAAGATGGTTCACCCCTCCACTTT.